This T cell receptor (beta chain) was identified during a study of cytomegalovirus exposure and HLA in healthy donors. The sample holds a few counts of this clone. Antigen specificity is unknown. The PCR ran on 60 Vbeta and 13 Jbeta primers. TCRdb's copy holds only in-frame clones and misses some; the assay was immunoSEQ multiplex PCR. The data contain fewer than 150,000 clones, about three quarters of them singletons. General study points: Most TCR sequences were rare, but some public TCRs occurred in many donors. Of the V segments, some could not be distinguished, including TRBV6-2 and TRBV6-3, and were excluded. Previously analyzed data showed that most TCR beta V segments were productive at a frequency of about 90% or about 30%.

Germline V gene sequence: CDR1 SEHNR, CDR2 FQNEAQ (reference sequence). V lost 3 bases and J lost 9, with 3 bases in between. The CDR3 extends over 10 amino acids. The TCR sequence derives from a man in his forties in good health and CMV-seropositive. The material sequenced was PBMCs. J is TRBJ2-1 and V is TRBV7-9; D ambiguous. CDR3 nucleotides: TGTGCCAGCAGCTTCAGTGAGCAGTTCTTC. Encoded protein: CASSFSEQFF.